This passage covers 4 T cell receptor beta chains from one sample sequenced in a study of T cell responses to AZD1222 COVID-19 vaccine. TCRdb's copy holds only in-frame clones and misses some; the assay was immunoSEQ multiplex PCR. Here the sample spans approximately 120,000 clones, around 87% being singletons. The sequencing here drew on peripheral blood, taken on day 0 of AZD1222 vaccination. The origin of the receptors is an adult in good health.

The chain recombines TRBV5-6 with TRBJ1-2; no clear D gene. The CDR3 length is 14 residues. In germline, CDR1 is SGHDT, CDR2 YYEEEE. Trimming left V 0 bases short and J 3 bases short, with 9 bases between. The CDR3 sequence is CASSLETGYYGYTF. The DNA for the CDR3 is TGTGCCAGCAGCTTGGAGACTGGGTACTATGGCTACACCTTC. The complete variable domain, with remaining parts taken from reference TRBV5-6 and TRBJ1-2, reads DAGVTQSPTHLIKTRGQQVTLRCSPKSGHDTVSWYQQALGQGPQFIFQYYEEEERQRGNFPDRFSGHQFPNYSSELNVNALLLGDSALYLCASSLETGYYGYTFGSGTRLTVV.

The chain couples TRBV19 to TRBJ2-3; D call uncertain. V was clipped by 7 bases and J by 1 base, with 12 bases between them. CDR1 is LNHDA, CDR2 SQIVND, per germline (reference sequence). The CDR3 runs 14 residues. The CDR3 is CASKKSSGTDTQYF. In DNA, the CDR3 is TGTGCCAGTAAGAAGTCCAGCGGCACAGATACGCAGTATTTT.

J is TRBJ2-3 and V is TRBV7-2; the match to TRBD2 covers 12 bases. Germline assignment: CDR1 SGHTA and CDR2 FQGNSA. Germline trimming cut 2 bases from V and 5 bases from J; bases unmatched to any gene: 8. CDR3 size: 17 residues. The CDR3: CASSLRLAGGPGDTQYF. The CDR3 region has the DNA TGTGCCAGCAGCTTAAGGCTAGCGGGGGGGCCGGGAGATACGCAGTATTTT.

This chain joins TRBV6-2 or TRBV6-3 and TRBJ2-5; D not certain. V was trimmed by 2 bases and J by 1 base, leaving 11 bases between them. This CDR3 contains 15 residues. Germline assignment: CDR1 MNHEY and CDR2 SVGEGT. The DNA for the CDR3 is TGTGCCAGCAGTTACCCCGAGGCCCTCCAAGAGACCCAGTACTTC. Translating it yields CASSYPEALQETQYF.